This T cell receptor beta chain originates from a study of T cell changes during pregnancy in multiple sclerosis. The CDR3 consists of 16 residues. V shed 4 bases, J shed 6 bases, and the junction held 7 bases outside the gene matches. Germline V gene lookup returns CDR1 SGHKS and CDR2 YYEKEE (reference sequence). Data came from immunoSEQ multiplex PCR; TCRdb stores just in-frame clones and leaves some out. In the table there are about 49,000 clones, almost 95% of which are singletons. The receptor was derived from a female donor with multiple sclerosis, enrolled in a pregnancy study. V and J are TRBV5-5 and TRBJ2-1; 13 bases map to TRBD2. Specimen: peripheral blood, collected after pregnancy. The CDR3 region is CASSPELAGGSNEQFF. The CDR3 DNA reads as TGTGCCAGCAGCCCCGAACTAGCGGGGGGGTCCAATGAGCAGTTCTTC.